The clone carrying this T cell receptor beta chain was seen more than once but under ten times. Its cognate antigen is unknown. Next came a second PCR, run for about 7 to 12 cycles, which used a sample-barcoded 5' primer along with a J-beta primer mix. TCRdb reprocessed the 5' RACE reads via MiXCR and lists one record per CDR3 protein. The sample carries around 1,800,000 distinct CDR3 sequences, approximately 39% recorded once. This specimen belongs to a study of blood T cells in healthy people across ages. Study results and caveats: Both higher diversity and more naive CD4+ cells marked long-lived donors when set against aged donors. Unknown CMV status may confound age-related changes in expanded clones.

Germline assignment: CDR1 KGHDR and CDR2 SFDVKD. The V end lost 3 bases, the J end lost 7 bases, and 8 bases lay between the germline ends. This CDR3 contains 12 residues. V gene TRBV24-1 combines with J gene TRBJ1-1; D gene unclear. Sequencing was performed on blood. The receptor was isolated from a human donor in good health. CDR3: CATSDARGEAFF. The DNA for the CDR3 is TGTGCCACCAGTGATGCTCGGGGTGAAGCTTTCTTT.